This T cell receptor beta chain emerged from a study of early T cells in non-severe SARS-CoV-2 infection. As for the study in general: RNA in bulk from unsorted whole blood was sequenced, and chains were unpaired.

The TCR library protocol was used to attach unique molecular identifiers. These identifiers were attached to individual cDNA molecules. Using its own MiXCR run on the 5' RACE reads, TCRdb lists one record per CDR3 protein. The repertoire holds 30,000 to 40,000 distinct CDR3 sequences, with under 6% as singletons. In this sample, this clonotype turned up many times. Germline V gives CDR1 MDHEN, CDR2 SYDVKM. CDR3 length: 15 amino acids. V was cut by 3 bases and J by 7 bases, with 18 bases left in between. The origin of this receptor is an adult who was a healthcare worker with PCR-confirmed SARS-CoV-2 infection or an uninfected control (not recorded which). The chain is built from TRBV28 and TRBJ1-1; D call uncertain. The source material was whole blood. CDR3 sequence: CASSFPSRLAGEAFF. DNA of the CDR3: TGTGCCAGCAGTTTCCCGTCACGGTTAGCTGGTGAAGCTTTCTTT.